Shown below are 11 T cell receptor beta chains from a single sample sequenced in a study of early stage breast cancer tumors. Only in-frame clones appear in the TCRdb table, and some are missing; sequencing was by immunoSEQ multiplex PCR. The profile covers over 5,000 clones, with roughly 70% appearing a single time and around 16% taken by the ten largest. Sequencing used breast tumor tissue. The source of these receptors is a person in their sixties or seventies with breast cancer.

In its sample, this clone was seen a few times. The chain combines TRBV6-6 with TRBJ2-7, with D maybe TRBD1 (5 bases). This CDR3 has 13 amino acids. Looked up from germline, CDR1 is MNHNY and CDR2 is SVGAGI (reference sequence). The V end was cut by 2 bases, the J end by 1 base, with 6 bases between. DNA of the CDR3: TGTGCCAGCAGTTACGACAGTTCCTACGAGCAGTACTTC. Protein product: CASSYDSSYEQYF.

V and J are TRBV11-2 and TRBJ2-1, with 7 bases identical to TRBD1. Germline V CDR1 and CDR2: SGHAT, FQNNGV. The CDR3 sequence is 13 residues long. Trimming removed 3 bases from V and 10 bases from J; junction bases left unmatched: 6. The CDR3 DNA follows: TGTGCCAGCAGCTTCACCGCAGGGGGAGAGCAGTTCTTC. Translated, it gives CASSFTAGGEQFF.

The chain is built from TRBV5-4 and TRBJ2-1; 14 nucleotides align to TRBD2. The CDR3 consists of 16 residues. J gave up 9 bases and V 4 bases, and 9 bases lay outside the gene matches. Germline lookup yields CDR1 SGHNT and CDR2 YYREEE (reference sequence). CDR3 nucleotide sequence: TGTGCCAGCAGCGGACTAGCGGGAGGTAGATTCGGTGAGCAGTTCTTC. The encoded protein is CASSGLAGGRFGEQFF.

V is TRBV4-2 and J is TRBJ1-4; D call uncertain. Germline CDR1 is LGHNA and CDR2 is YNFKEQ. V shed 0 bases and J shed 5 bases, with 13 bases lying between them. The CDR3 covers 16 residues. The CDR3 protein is CASSQEPWTENEKLFF. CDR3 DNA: TGTGCCAGCAGCCAAGAGCCGTGGACCGAAAATGAAAAACTGTTTTTT.

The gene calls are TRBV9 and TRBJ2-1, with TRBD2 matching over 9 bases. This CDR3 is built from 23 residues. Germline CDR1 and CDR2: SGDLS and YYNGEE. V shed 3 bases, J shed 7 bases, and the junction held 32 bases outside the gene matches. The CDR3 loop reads CASSEGLGARGTSGPSEGNEQFF. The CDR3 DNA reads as TGTGCCAGCAGCGAGGGGTTGGGGGCCCGAGGAACTAGCGGGCCCTCAGAGGGTAATGAGCAGTTCTTC.

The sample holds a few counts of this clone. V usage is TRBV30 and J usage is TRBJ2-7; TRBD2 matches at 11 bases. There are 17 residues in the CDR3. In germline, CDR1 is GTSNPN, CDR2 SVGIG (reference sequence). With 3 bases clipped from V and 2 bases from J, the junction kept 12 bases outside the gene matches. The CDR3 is CAWSRPPRLAGTYEQYF. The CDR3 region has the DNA TGTGCCTGGAGCCGCCCTCCCAGACTAGCGGGAACCTACGAGCAGTACTTC.

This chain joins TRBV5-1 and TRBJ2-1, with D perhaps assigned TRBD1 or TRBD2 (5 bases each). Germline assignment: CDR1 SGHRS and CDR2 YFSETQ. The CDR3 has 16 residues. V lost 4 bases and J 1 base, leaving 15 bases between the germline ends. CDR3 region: CASSEPGKGSYNEQFF. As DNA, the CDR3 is TGCGCCAGCAGCGAGCCCGGGAAGGGGTCCTACAATGAGCAGTTCTTC.

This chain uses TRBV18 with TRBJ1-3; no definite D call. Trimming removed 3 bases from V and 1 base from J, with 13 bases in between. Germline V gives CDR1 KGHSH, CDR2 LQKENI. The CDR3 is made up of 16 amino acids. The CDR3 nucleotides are TGTGCCAGCTCACCCATGGCGGCGACTTCTGGAAACACCATATATTTT. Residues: CASSPMAATSGNTIYF. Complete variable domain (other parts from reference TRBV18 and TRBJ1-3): NAGVMQNPRHLVRRRGQEARLRCSPMKGHSHVYWYRQLPEEGLKFMVYLQKENIIDESGMPKERFSAEFPKEGPSILRIQQVVRGDSAAYFCASSPMAATSGNTIYFGEGSWLTVV.

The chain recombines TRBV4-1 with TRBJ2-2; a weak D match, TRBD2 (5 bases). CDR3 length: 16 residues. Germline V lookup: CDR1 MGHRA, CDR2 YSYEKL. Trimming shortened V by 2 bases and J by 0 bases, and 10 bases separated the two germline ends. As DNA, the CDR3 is TGCGCCAGCAGCCAATTCCGGGATCCGAACACCGGGGAGCTGTTTTTT. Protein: CASSQFRDPNTGELFF.

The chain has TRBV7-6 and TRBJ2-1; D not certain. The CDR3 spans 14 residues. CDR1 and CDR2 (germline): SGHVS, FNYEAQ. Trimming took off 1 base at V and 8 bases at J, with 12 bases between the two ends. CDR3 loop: CASSLEALAHEQFF. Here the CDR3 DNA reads TGTGCCAGCAGCTTAGAGGCCCTGGCTCATGAGCAGTTCTTC. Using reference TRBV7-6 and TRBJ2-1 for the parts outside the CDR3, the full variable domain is GAGVSQSPRYKVTKRGQDVALRCDPISGHVSLYWYRQALGQGPEFLTYFNYEAQQDKSGLPNDRFSAERPEGSISTLTIQRTEQRDSAMYRCASSLEALAHEQFFGPGTRLTVL.

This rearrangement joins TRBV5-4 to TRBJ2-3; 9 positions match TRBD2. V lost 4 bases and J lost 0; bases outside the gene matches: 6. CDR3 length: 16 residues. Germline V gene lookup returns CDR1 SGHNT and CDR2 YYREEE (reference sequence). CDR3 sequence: CASSGGLAGSTDTQYF. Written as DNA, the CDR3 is TGTGCCAGCAGCGGGGGTCTAGCGGGAAGCACAGATACGCAGTATTTT.